These 14 T cell receptor beta chains came from one sample sequenced in a study of blood T cell repertoires in COVID-19 (dated by TCRdb to the early 2020s). Library creation used the immunoSEQ multiplex PCR assay. Held by TCRdb, this immuneACCESS table contains in-frame sequences only and omits some clones. Under half of the omission traces to an unresolved V gene where checked; the cause of the rest is unknown. In this sample the table shows some 170,000 clones, 87% of which occur a single time. Around 1.5% of the sample rests with the top ten. Material for sequencing was peripheral blood. The receptors come from a woman in her 50s with acute or convalescent COVID-19.

This clone was counted only a few times. The chain recombines TRBV14 with TRBJ2-7, with 13 bases fitting TRBD2. Germline CDR1 SGHDN, CDR2 FVKESK. V shed 4 bases and J 6 bases; nucleotides not matched to a gene: 9. This CDR3 comprises 16 residues. This CDR3 is CASSPRPGLAGTEQYF. In nucleotides, the CDR3 is TGTGCCAGCAGCCCCAGGCCGGGACTAGCGGGGACCGAGCAGTACTTC.

DNA for the CDR3: TGCGCCAGCAGCCAAGCACTAGCGGGAGGGGGCACAGATACGCAGTATTTT. Protein: CASSQALAGGGTDTQYF. This chain joins TRBV4-1 and TRBJ2-3, with 13 bases matching TRBD2. Germline V gives CDR1 MGHRA, CDR2 YSYEKL. The CDR3 loop spans 17 amino acids. V was clipped by 1 base and J by 1 base; unmatched bases: 2.

V is TRBV5-4 and J is TRBJ1-1; no clear D gene. Germline-derived CDR1 and CDR2 are SGHNT and YYREEE (reference sequence). The length of the CDR3 is 13 residues. The V end lost 0 bases, the J end lost 4 bases, and 7 bases lay between the germline ends. The DNA for the CDR3 is TGTGCCAGCAGCTTGGGGTGGAGCACTGAAGCTTTCTTT. Translating it yields CASSLGWSTEAFF.

The chain couples TRBV7-3 to TRBJ2-5; the D gene is possibly TRBD2 (5 bases). Germline CDR1 SGHTA, CDR2 FQGTGA. The CDR3 consists of 16 residues. V was clipped by 1 base and J by 3 bases, with 15 bases between them. The DNA for the CDR3 is TGTGCCAGCAGCTTAAACGCCGACTATGGTAAAGAGACCCAGTACTTC. Its protein is CASSLNADYGKETQYF.

The gene calls are TRBV5-4 and TRBJ1-1, with a possible D match to TRBD1 (5 bases). V gave up 2 bases and J gave up 1 base, with 9 bases separating them. The CDR3 has 14 residues. Germline-derived CDR1 and CDR2 are SGHNT and YYREEE (reference sequence). The CDR3 DNA sequence: TGTGCCAGCAGCTTCCCCCAGGGGAACACTGAAGCTTTCTTT. Its protein product is CASSFPQGNTEAFF. The whole variable domain, filled in from reference TRBV5-4 and TRBJ1-1, reads ETGVTQSPTHLIKTRGQQVTLRCSSQSGHNTVSWYQQALGQGPQFIFQYYREEENGRGNFPPRFSGLQFPNYSSELNVNALELDDSALYLCASSFPQGNTEAFFGQGTRLTVV.

The gene calls are TRBV5-1 and TRBJ2-7; TRBD1 matches 10 bases. The CDR3 spans 15 residues. Germline V gene data show CDR1 as SGHRS and CDR2 as YFSETQ. Trimming at V came to 0 bases and at J to 4 bases, leaving 4 bases not matched to a gene. The CDR3 bases are TGCGCCAGCAGCTTGGCAACGGGACAGGGGTACGAGCAGTACTTC. The encoded protein is CASSLATGQGYEQYF. Filled out from reference TRBV5-1 and TRBJ2-7, the complete variable domain reads KAGVTQTPRYLIKTRGQQVTLSCSPISGHRSVSWYQQTPGQGLQFLFEYFSETQRNKGNFPGRFSGRQFSNSRSEMNVSTLELGDSALYLCASSLATGQGYEQYFGPGTRLTVT.

The rearrangement uses TRBV11-3 and TRBJ1-1, with a possible D match to TRBD1 (6 bases). Per the germline V gene, CDR1 is SGHNT and CDR2 is YENEEA. The V and J ends lost 1 base and 3 bases respectively, with 9 bases between them. CDR3 length: 14 residues. The CDR3: CASSLAGADTEAFF. The CDR3 DNA is TGTGCCAGCAGCTTAGCAGGGGCGGACACTGAAGCTTTCTTT.

The chain uses TRBV5-1 and TRBJ1-5, with 8 positions matching TRBD1. Germline V gene lookup returns CDR1 SGHRS and CDR2 YFSETQ. Trimming took 7 bases from V and 3 from J; bases not matched to a gene: 3. The length of the CDR3 is 13 residues. CDR3 bases: TGCGCCAGCCGGACAGGGATCAATCAGCCCCAGCATTTT. Protein sequence: CASRTGINQPQHF.

The chain has TRBV5-1 and TRBJ2-1; 13 bases align to TRBD2. Germline V gives CDR1 SGHRS, CDR2 YFSETQ. The trim removed 4 bases at V and 7 bases at J, leaving 8 bases unmatched. The CDR3 consists of 16 residues. The CDR3 is CASSQSGTSGVNEQFF. In nucleotides, the CDR3 is TGCGCCAGCAGCCAATCCGGGACTAGCGGGGTGAATGAGCAGTTCTTC.

The rearrangement uses TRBV19 and TRBJ1-5, with a tentative D call TRBD1 (6 bases). Per germline, CDR1 LNHDA and CDR2 SQIVND (reference sequence). Trimming cost V 5 bases and J 4 bases, with 21 bases left between them. The CDR3 extends over 17 amino acids. Here the CDR3 DNA reads TGTGCCAGTAGTGAGGACAGTAGTCATAGACTAAATCAGCCCCAGCATTTT. Amino acids: CASSEDSSHRLNQPQHF.

The V call is TRBV27, the J call TRBJ1-2; tentative D call: TRBD1 (6 bases). Germline CDR1 MNHEY, CDR2 SMNVEV (reference sequence). V lost 2 bases and J 7 bases, leaving 11 bases between the germline ends. The CDR3 has 13 amino acids. For the CDR3, the DNA is TGTGCCAGCAGTTTAACCAGGGGCGGTGGCTACACCTTC. Protein: CASSLTRGGGYTF.

The chain recombines TRBV28 with TRBJ1-2, with unresolved D. V lost 2 bases and J lost 8, with 15 bases in between. This CDR3 is 14 amino acids long. Germline V gene lookup returns CDR1 MDHEN and CDR2 SYDVKM. For the CDR3, the DNA is TGTGCCAGCAGTTTACCGGTCCCTCGACACGGCTACACCTTC. This sequence encodes CASSLPVPRHGYTF.

The chain has TRBV10-3 and TRBJ1-1; D is unclear. Germline CDR1 and CDR2: ENHRY and SYGVKD. The CDR3 is 14 residues long. Trimming removed 7 bases from V and 1 base from J, with 13 bases in between. CDR3 sequence (DNA): TGTGCCATCACCTTCGACACCACGAACACTGAAGCTTTCTTT. Its translation: CAITFDTTNTEAFF.

The rearrangement links TRBV6-5 to TRBJ1-2; tentative D call: TRBD1 (5 bases). CDR3 length equals 16 residues. CDR1 and CDR2 from the germline V gene are MNHEY and SVGAGI. V was trimmed by 1 base and J by 1 base, leaving 13 bases between them. In DNA form, the CDR3 reads TGTGCCAGCAGTTACTACGCAGGGTTCTTTAACTATGGCTACACCTTC. This sequence encodes CASSYYAGFFNYGYTF.